This T cell receptor (beta chain) was captured in a study of neurological immune-mediated disorders. Synthesis of cDNA was accomplished via 5'RACE employing 10-nucleotide random UMIs. Each CDR3 protein is one row after TCRdb ran MiXCR on the 5' RACE reads. The table records 45,000 or so distinct CDR3 sequences, 3% to 3.5% of them present only once. This clonotype was found many times. The CDR3 contains 16 residues. V shed 0 bases and J 5 bases; nucleotides not matched to a gene: 1. The V gene's germline CDR1 is SGHRS and CDR2 YFSETQ. J is TRBJ2-1 and V is TRBV5-1, with 14 bases fitting TRBD2. This clonotype originated in a woman in her forties or fifties with multiple sclerosis. Input material: PBMCs. CDR3 residues: CASSLGTSGRNNEQFF. In DNA form, the CDR3 reads TGCGCCAGCAGCTTGGGGACTAGCGGGAGGAACAATGAGCAGTTCTTC.